Below, 19 T cell receptor beta chains from the same sample are listed, as sequenced in a study of OX40 agonist ivuxolimab in advanced cancers. Measured with immunoSEQ multiplex PCR; TCRdb has only the in-frame clones, and not every one. The sample yields 85,000 to 100,000 clones, approximately 89% seen once. The material sequenced was CD4+ or CD8+ T cells sorted from blood, taken in a trial of the OX40 agonist ivuxolimab. All receptors come from an adult with an advanced solid tumor such as melanoma, head and neck, liver or kidney cancer.

This clone was observed once. This chain connects TRBV11-2 to TRBJ2-7; D gene ambiguous. V was pared by 5 bases and J by 6 bases, with 8 bases between. This CDR3 has 11 residues. CDR1 SGHAT and CDR2 FQNNGV come from the germline V gene. CDR3 loop: CASSVGSEQYV. CDR3 in DNA: TGTGCCAGCAGCGTAGGTTCCGAGCAGTACGTC.

The V and J genes are TRBV7-8 and TRBJ2-3; D uncertain. Trimming left V 6 bases short and J 4 bases short, with 11 bases between. This CDR3 is built from 13 residues. The germline gives CDR1 SGHVS, CDR2 FQNEAQ. Here the CDR3 DNA reads TGTGCCAGCAGAGCCAATTTTGCAGATACGCAGTATTTT. Amino acid sequence: CASRANFADTQYF.

The chain carries TRBV11-2 and TRBJ1-5; 8 positions match TRBD1. This CDR3 has 13 residues. V gave up 5 bases and J gave up 6 bases; unmatched junction bases: 3. The germline gives CDR1 SGHAT, CDR2 FQNNGV. CDR3 sequence (DNA): TGTGCCAGCAGCAAGGACAGGGTTCAGCCCCAGCATTTT. It codes for CASSKDRVQPQHF. Together with reference TRBV11-2 and TRBJ1-5, the CDR3 gives the full variable domain: EAGVAQSPRYKIIEKRQSVAFWCNPISGHATLYWYQQILGQGPKLLIQFQNNGVVDDSQLPKDRFSAERLKGVDSTLKIQPAKLEDSAVYLCASSKDRVQPQHFGDGTRLSIL.

This chain connects TRBV5-1 to TRBJ2-3; D is ambiguous. Germline V gives CDR1 SGHRS, CDR2 YFSETQ. V lost 3 bases and J 0 bases, leaving 8 bases between the germline ends. The length of the CDR3 is 14 residues. The CDR3 sequence: CASSSLTSTDTQYF. CDR3 bases: TGCGCCAGCAGCTCGCTAACTAGCACAGATACGCAGTATTTT. The variable domain in full, completed from reference TRBV5-1 and TRBJ2-3, reads KAGVTQTPRYLIKTRGQQVTLSCSPISGHRSVSWYQQTPGQGLQFLFEYFSETQRNKGNFPGRFSGRQFSNSRSEMNVSTLELGDSALYLCASSSLTSTDTQYFGPGTRLTVL.

V gene TRBV6-4 combines with J gene TRBJ2-1; D is perhaps TRBD1 or TRBD2 (6 bases each). Germline CDR1 reads MRHNA; CDR2 reads SNTAGT. The CDR3 consists of 15 residues. V was clipped by 6 bases and J by 6 bases, with 18 bases between them. In DNA form, the CDR3 reads TGTGCCAGCAGATGGGGGGACATCGGGCGCAATGAGCAGTTCTTC. Translation gives CASRWGDIGRNEQFF.

The rearrangement links TRBV7-8 to TRBJ1-2; D not certain. CDR3 length equals 15 residues. V lost 0 bases to trimming and J lost 6 bases, with 14 bases between them. CDR1 is SGHVS, CDR2 FQNEAQ, per germline. The CDR3 protein is CASSLADHPTHGYTF. The CDR3 coding sequence is TGTGCCAGCAGCTTAGCGGACCACCCAACGCATGGCTACACCTTC.

The chain is built from TRBV5-4 and TRBJ2-1; a weak D match, TRBD2 (6 bases). V lost 4 bases and J 4 bases, leaving 18 bases between the germline ends. Germline lookup yields CDR1 SGHNT and CDR2 YYREEE (reference sequence). The CDR3 has 16 residues. The CDR3 region is CASSPGTIGGYNEQFF. The CDR3 DNA reads TGTGCCAGCAGCCCGGGAACTATTGGAGGGTACAATGAGCAGTTCTTC.

CDR3 sequence (DNA): TGTGCCAGCATCCGGCGGGATCACAATCAGCCCCAGCATTTT. Its protein product is CASIRRDHNQPQHF. V usage is TRBV28 and J usage is TRBJ1-5; D uncertain. Trimming removed 7 bases from V and 3 bases from J, with 13 bases in between. Germline assignment: CDR1 MDHEN and CDR2 SYDVKM. CDR3 size: 14 residues.

The chain links TRBV30 to TRBJ2-6; D remains unclear. This CDR3 contains 16 residues. Deletions cut 3 bases from V and 2 bases from J, with 14 bases between. Germline V gene sequence: CDR1 GTSNPN, CDR2 SVGIG (reference sequence). The CDR3 DNA reads as TGTGCCTGGAGGCAACGACAAGTTCCTGGGGCCAACGTCCTGACTTTC. Its translation: CAWRQRQVPGANVLTF. Full variable domain (outside the CDR3, taken from reference TRBV30 and TRBJ2-6): SQTIHQWPATLVQPVGSPLSLECTVEGTSNPNLYWYRQAAGRGLQLLFYSVGIGQISSEVPQNLSASRPQDRQFILSSKKLLLSDSGFYLCAWRQRQVPGANVLTFGAGSRLTVL.

The chain couples TRBV6-6 to TRBJ2-1; D is unresolved. This CDR3 region has 11 residues. CDR1 is MNHNY, CDR2 SVGAGI, per germline (reference sequence). Between the trimmed V and J ends, which lost 5 bases and 10 bases, there was a span of 9 bases. Here the CDR3 reads CASSSRAEQFF. DNA for the CDR3: TGTGCCAGCAGTAGCCGGGCCGAGCAGTTCTTC.

The chain recombines TRBV27 with TRBJ1-4; D not certain. V shed 5 bases and J shed 0 bases, with 10 bases lying between them. CDR1 is MNHEY and CDR2 is SMNVEV in the germline V gene (reference sequence). The CDR3 contains 15 residues. CDR3 sequence (DNA): TGTGCCAGCAGTGCCCGAGGGACAACTAATGAAAAACTGTTTTTT. Its protein is CASSARGTTNEKLFF. Based on the CDR3 plus reference TRBV27 and TRBJ1-4, the full variable domain is EAQVTQNPRYLITVTGKKLTVTCSQNMNHEYMSWYRQDPGLGLRQIYYSMNVEVTDKGDVPEGYKVSRKEKRNFPLILESPSPNQTSLYFCASSARGTTNEKLFFGSGTQLSVL.

This clone was detected only a few times. This chain joins TRBV4-2 and TRBJ2-3; D remains ambiguous. The V gene lost 0 bases and the J gene lost 0 bases, with 4 bases spanning the gap. This CDR3 contains 14 residues. CDR1 and CDR2 (germline): LGHNA, YNFKEQ. The CDR3: CASSQERSTDTQYF. The CDR3 DNA follows: TGTGCCAGCAGCCAAGAGCGGAGCACAGATACGCAGTATTTT.

The chain couples TRBV5-1 to TRBJ2-5; no clear D. Germline-derived CDR1 and CDR2 are SGHRS and YFSETQ. Trimming removed 0 bases from V and 0 bases from J, with 12 bases in between. CDR3 length: 16 amino acids. This CDR3 reads CASSLALAEYQETQYF. The CDR3 DNA reads as TGCGCCAGCAGCTTGGCCTTGGCAGAGTACCAAGAGACCCAGTACTTC.

This clone was recorded once. The chain carries TRBV6-1 and TRBJ1-5; no clear D gene. This CDR3 spans 11 amino acids. Per germline, CDR1 MNHNS and CDR2 SASEGT. Deletions cut 5 bases from V and 7 bases from J, with 6 bases between. The CDR3 loop reads CASSHGQPQHF. The CDR3 nucleotides are TGTGCCAGCAGTCATGGACAGCCCCAGCATTTT.

This clone occurred once. This chain joins TRBV6-5 and TRBJ2-2; TRBD2 matches at 13 bases. Germline assignment: CDR1 MNHEY and CDR2 SVGAGI. This CDR3 has 15 residues. Losses at the gene ends were 6 bases for V and 6 bases for J; bases not matched to a gene: 4. The CDR3 sequence is CASRALAGGAGELFF. CDR3 bases: TGTGCCAGCAGAGCACTAGCGGGGGGGGCCGGGGAGCTGTTTTTT.

The J gene is TRBJ2-7, the V gene TRBV2; D not resolved. Per germline, CDR1 SNHLY and CDR2 FYNNEI. The V end was cut by 4 bases, the J end by 4 bases, with 20 bases between. The length of the CDR3 is 16 residues. The CDR3 loop reads CASSVPRYPPAYEQYV. The CDR3 bases are TGTGCCAGCAGTGTCCCTCGGTACCCTCCGGCATACGAGCAGTACGTC.

The V gene is TRBV7-7, the J gene TRBJ2-5, with D uncertain. V shed 3 bases and J shed 1 base, with 6 bases lying between them. The CDR3 runs 13 residues. Per the germline V gene, CDR1 is SSHAT and CDR2 is FNYEAQ (reference sequence). CDR3 DNA: TGTGCCAGCAGCTTGCAGGCCCAAGAGACCCAGTACTTC. The encoded protein is CASSLQAQETQYF.

V and J are TRBV9 and TRBJ2-2; D unclear. CDR1 and CDR2 (germline): SGDLS, YYNGEE. This CDR3 is 10 amino acids long. V lost 10 bases and J lost 5, with 6 bases in between. The CDR3 is CAPGTGELFF. The CDR3 DNA is TGTGCCCCTGGGACCGGGGAGCTGTTTTTT.

The V and J genes are TRBV5-1 and TRBJ1-4, with D unresolved. The CDR3 has 13 residues. The V end was cut by 0 bases, the J end by 4 bases, with 4 bases between. The V gene's germline CDR1 is SGHRS and CDR2 YFSETQ. CDR3 region: CASSLGGNEKLFF. The CDR3 DNA reads TGCGCCAGCAGCTTGGGGGGTAATGAAAAACTGTTTTTT.